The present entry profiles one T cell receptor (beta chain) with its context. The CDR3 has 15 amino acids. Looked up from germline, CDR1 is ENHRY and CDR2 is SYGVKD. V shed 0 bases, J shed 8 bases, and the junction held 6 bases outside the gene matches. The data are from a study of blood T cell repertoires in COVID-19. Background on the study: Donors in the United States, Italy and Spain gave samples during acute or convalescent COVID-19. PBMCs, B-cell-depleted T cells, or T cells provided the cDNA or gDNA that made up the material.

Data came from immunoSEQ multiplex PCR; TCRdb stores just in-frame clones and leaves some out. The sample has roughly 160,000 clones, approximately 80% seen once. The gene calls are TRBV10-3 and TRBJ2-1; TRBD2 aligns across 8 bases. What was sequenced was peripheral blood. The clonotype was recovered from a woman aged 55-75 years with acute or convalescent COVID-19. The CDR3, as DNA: TGTGCCATCAGTGAGTCTTTGCGGGGGGCCGATGAGCAGTTCTTC. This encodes CAISESLRGADEQFF.